This entry features one T cell receptor (beta chain) sequence. What this receptor recognizes is not known. Per-nucleotide qualities are absent, and no much larger clonotype sits a single base away. These data belong to a study of T-cell memory formation after mild COVID-19 (dated by TCRdb to about 2021). Context from the whole study: TCR sequence clusters from the two donors were found to be largely donor specific. Longitudinal TCRalpha and TCRbeta repertoire sequencing tracked T-cell clones expanding and contracting after mild COVID-19 in a couple of donors. Two young, previously healthy adult volunteers made up the cohort, one male and one female. Beyond this particular receptor, the publication reports: Whether the second-wave clones peaking on day 37 were SARS-CoV-2 specific was not confirmed. Contracting CD4+ clones turned up mainly in the CM and EM memory subsets, whereas EMRA was where CD8+ clones were enriched. Only two mild cases were covered in the study, and larger cohorts including severe cases with pre-infection samples were considered necessary. From day 15 to 85, contracting clones showed balanced CD4/CD8 phenotypes, whereas a second wave of clones that expanded from day 15 to 37 leaned towards CD4+. Some responding clones were found in pre-infection memory, which suggests that pre-existing cross-reactive memory T cells took part in the SARS-CoV-2 response.

PBMCs were isolated by Ficoll-Paque density gradient centrifugation. The sequencing machine was an Illumina NovaSeq 6000. Using 5'RACE with constant-segment primers, TCRalpha and TCRbeta cDNA libraries were constructed, with sample barcodes and unique molecular identifiers added in the process. Trizol reagent was used to extract RNA from every sample. Library amplification was performed in two PCR steps, and a second sample barcode and Illumina TruSeq adapters were introduced in the second step. Libraries were sequenced on an Illumina NovaSeq with 2 x 150 bp paired-end reads. Concerning the study's data processing: Reads were demultiplexed and collapsed into UMI-guided consensus sequences with migec v1.2.7. Using mixcr v2.1.11, UMI consensuses were aligned to TRA and TRB V and J templates and then assembled into clonotypes. A clonotype was counted as expanded or contracted only if both edgeR and NoisET called the change significant, with noise models trained on biological replicates. For edgeR calls, a false discovery rate-adjusted p below 0.01 and a log2 fold-change threshold of 1 were applied. PCA with hierarchical clustering of max-normalized trajectories of the 1000 most abundant clonotypes was used as exploratory dynamics analysis. Separately sequenced CD4+ and CD8+ repertoires were used to assign the CD4 or CD8 phenotype of responding clones. TCRdb handled the public reads itself, with Q25 trimming in fastp and clone calling in MiXCR, and kept productive beta chains. Each entry merges the rows of one CDR3 protein and shows their most common DNA and genes. TCRdb, not the original authors, processed these V and J calls. This sample holds 130,000 to 150,000 distinct CDR3 sequences; 6% to 7% were observed only once. The top ten clonotypes cover around 2% of the sample.

The TCR was taken from an adult woman who had mild COVID-19 (a few samples of this study predate the infection). The sample titles of this study are shuffled in the database, so cell type and time point are left out; the donor was told from shared clones. What was sequenced was PBMCs or a T cell subset sorted from them (not recorded which).

The CDR3 amino acid sequence is: CASSEWQTEAFF. Read as DNA, the sequence is TGTGCCAGCAGTGAATGGCAGACTGAAGCTTTCTTT. Recombination joined TRBV2 with TRBJ1-1; the D gene lacks a confident call. The V and J ends are trimmed by 2 bases and 5 bases, leaving 6 bases between them. Taken from the germline V gene, the CDR1 and CDR2 loops are SNHLY and FYNNEI. The CDR3 sequence holds 12 residues, the cysteine and phenylalanine included. CDR3 DNA only is kept here, 36 bases in frame from base 1.